This note documents a single TCR beta chain sequence. The CDR3 totals 16 residues. The germline V gene encodes CDR1 LNHDA and CDR2 SQIVND (reference sequence). V lost 5 bases to trimming and J lost 8 bases; unmatched junction nucleotides: 14. Sequenced by immunoSEQ multiplex PCR; TCRdb stores in-frame clones only, minus some. The repertoire holds about half a million clones, 78% seen once, with more than 10% in the top ten. The entry originates in a study of shared clonotypes between healthy human individuals. The chain recombines TRBV19 with TRBJ2-1; 8 bases map to TRBD2. The sample consisted of PBMCs. This TCR was sampled from a woman aged 40 to 50 in good health. Some clones in this sample may be carry-over from other donors' samples. The CDR3 sequence is CASSPRTSYFVHEQFF. Here the CDR3 DNA reads TGTGCCAGTAGTCCCCGGACTAGCTATTTCGTCCATGAGCAGTTCTTC.